Each of the 9 T cell receptor beta chains below was sequenced from the same sample in a study of T cells in Graves' hyperthyroidism and ophthalmopathy. What was amplified from RNA transcripts were TCR beta CDR3 regions. With the HTBI primer set, the TCR CDR3 went through a first round of RT-PCR. TCRdb re-analysed the multiplex PCR reads in MiXCR, keeping a single row per CDR3 protein. The sample contains about 500,000 distinct CDR3 sequences, 16% of which appear only once. Sequencing was performed on blood. The receptors originated from a woman in her late teens or twenties with Graves' hyperthyroidism.

The V and J genes are TRBV3-1 and TRBJ2-5, with a tentative D call TRBD2 (5 bases). V gave up 5 bases and J gave up 1 base, with 11 bases separating them. The CDR3 spans 14 residues. Germline CDR1 LGHDT, CDR2 YNNKEL (reference sequence). In DNA, the CDR3 is TGTGCCAGCAGCTATCGGACTTCCCAAGAGACCCAGTACTTC. It is translated as CASSYRTSQETQYF.

This clonotype came up many times. The V gene is TRBV19, the J gene TRBJ2-7; the D gene could be TRBD1 or TRBD2 (5 bases each). V was shortened by 6 bases and J by 9 bases, with 24 bases between the two germline ends. This CDR3 is 15 amino acids long. Germline V gene sequence: CDR1 LNHDA, CDR2 SQIVND (reference sequence). Here the CDR3 DNA reads TGTGCCAGTAGACAAACACAAGGGACCCTATCGGGGCAGTACTTC. Protein product: CASRQTQGTLSGQYF.

This clonotype was found many times. The chain has TRBV10-2 and TRBJ2-3, with TRBD2 identical over 10 bases. Unmatched junction bases numbered 14, after V lost 5 bases and J lost 0 bases. The CDR3 loop spans 19 amino acids. From germline, CDR1 is WSHSY and CDR2 SAAADI. The CDR3 protein is CASSWASGSLTVSTDTQYF. CDR3 DNA sequence: TGCGCCAGCAGTTGGGCTAGCGGGAGCCTAACCGTTAGCACAGATACGCAGTATTTT.

This clonotype was picked up many times. The chain uses TRBV7-2 and TRBJ1-6; D is ambiguous. Germline CDR1 reads SGHTA; CDR2 reads FQGNSA. The CDR3 contains 17 residues. Trimming took off 2 bases at V and 3 bases at J, with 14 bases between the two ends. CDR3 protein: CASSLIPSVLYNSPLHF. The CDR3 DNA sequence: TGTGCCAGCAGCTTAATCCCATCCGTCCTCTATAATTCACCCCTCCACTTT.

This clonotype was seen at least ten times. V is TRBV6-1 and J is TRBJ1-1; tentatively, D is TRBD1 (5 bases). Germline CDR1 and CDR2: MNHNS and SASEGT. V lost 2 bases to trimming and J lost 6 bases, with 16 bases between them. This CDR3 contains 15 residues. The CDR3 loop reads CASSERGVGYAEAFF. The CDR3 DNA reads TGTGCCAGCAGTGAAAGGGGTGTGGGATACGCTGAAGCTTTCTTT.

This clonotype was found many times. The rearrangement uses TRBV28 and TRBJ2-4, with D hard to call. This CDR3 spans 15 amino acids. V shed 3 bases and J shed 0 bases, with 9 bases lying between them. Germline CDR1 reads MDHEN; CDR2 reads SYDVKM. This CDR3 is CASSLADLAKNIQYF. The DNA for the CDR3 is TGTGCCAGCAGTTTGGCAGACCTAGCCAAAAACATTCAGTACTTC.

This clonotype occurred many times. The chain links TRBV5-6 to TRBJ2-7; D unresolved. V was trimmed by 4 bases and J by 5 bases, leaving 19 bases between them. CDR3 length equals 15 residues. Germline assignment: CDR1 SGHDT and CDR2 YYEEEE. Written as DNA, the CDR3 is TGTGCCAGCAGCCCCCTTCGTAGGACCCGCGACGAGCAGTACTTC. It specifies CASSPLRRTRDEQYF. The variable domain in full, completed from reference TRBV5-6 and TRBJ2-7, reads DAGVTQSPTHLIKTRGQQVTLRCSPKSGHDTVSWYQQALGQGPQFIFQYYEEEERQRGNFPDRFSGHQFPNYSSELNVNALLLGDSALYLCASSPLRRTRDEQYFGPGTRLTVT.

This clonotype was picked up a small number of times. The chain has TRBV5-1 and TRBJ2-1, with D perhaps TRBD1 (6 bases). V was trimmed by 4 bases and J by 10 bases, leaving 18 bases between them. Germline loops: CDR1 SGHRS, CDR2 YFSETQ. The CDR3 has 14 amino acids. CDR3 nucleotide sequence: TGCGCCAGCAGCGCTATATACCCAACAGGGGAGCAGTTCTTC. Translated: CASSAIYPTGEQFF.

This clonotype was found many times. V usage is TRBV7-9 and J usage is TRBJ2-5, with 7 positions matching TRBD1. J was trimmed by 5 bases and V by 5 bases; bases with no gene match: 5. Germline V gene sequence: CDR1 SEHNR, CDR2 FQNEAQ (reference sequence). This CDR3 is 13 amino acids long. Written as DNA, the CDR3 is TGTGCCAGCAGCCGTACAGGGGTTGAGACCCAGTACTTC. Translation gives CASSRTGVETQYF. The variable domain in full, completed from reference TRBV7-9 and TRBJ2-5, reads DTGVSQNPRHKITKRGQNVTFRCDPISEHNRLYWYRQTLGQGPEFLTYFQNEAQLEKSRLLSDRFSAERPKGSFSTLEIQRTEQGDSAMYLCASSRTGVETQYFGPGTRLLVL.